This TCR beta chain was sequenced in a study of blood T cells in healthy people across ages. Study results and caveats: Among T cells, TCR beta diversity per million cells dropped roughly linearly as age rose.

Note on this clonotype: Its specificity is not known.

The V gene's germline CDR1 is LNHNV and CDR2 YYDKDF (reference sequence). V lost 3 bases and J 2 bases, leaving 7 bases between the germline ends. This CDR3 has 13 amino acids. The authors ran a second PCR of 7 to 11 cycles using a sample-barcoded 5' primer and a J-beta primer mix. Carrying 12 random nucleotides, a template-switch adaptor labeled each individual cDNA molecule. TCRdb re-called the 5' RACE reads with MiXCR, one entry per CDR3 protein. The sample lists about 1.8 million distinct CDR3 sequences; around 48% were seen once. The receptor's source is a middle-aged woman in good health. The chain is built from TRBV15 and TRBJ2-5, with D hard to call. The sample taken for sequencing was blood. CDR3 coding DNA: TGTGCCACCAGCAGGAACGGGCAAGAGACCCAGTACTTC. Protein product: CATSRNGQETQYF.